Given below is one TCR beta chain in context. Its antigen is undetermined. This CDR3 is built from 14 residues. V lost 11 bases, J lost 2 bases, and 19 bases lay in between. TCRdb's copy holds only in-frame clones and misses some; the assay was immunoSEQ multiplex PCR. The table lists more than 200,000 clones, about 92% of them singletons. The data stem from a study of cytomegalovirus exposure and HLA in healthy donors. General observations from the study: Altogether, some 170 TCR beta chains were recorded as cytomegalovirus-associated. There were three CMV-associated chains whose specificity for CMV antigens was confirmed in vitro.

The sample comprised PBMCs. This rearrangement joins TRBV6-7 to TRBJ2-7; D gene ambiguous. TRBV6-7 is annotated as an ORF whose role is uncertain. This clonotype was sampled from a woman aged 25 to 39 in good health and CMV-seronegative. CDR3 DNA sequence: TGTGCCTACCGTTGGGCCCCATGGACCTACGAGCAGTACTTC. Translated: CAYRWAPWTYEQYF.